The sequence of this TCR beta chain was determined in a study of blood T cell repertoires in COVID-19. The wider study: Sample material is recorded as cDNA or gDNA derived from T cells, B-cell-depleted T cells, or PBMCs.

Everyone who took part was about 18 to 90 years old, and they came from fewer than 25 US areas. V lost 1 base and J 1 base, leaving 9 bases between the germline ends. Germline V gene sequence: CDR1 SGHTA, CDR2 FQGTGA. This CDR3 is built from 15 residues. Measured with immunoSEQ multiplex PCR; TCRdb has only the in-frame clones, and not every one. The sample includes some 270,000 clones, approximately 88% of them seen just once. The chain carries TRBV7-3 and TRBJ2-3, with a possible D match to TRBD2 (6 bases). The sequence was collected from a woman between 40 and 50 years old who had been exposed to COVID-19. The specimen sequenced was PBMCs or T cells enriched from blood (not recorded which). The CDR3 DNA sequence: TGTGCCAGCAGCTTAATTCCGGGAGGCACAGATACGCAGTATTTT. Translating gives CASSLIPGGTDTQYF.